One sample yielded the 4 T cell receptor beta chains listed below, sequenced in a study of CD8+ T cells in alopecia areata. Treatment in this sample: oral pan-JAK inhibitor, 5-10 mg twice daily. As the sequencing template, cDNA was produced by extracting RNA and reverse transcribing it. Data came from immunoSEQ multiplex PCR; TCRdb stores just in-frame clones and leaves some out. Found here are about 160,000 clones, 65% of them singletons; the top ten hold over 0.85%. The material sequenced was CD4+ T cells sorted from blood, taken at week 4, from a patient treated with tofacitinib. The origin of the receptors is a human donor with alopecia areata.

CDR3 coding DNA: TGTGCCAGCAGTTACCCACAGGACTATGGCTACACCTTC. Residues: CASSYPQDYGYTF. V is TRBV6-5 and J is TRBJ1-2; D may be TRBD1 (5 bases). This CDR3 is 13 amino acids long. The germline V and J ends were trimmed by 2 bases and 3 bases, with 7 bases remaining between them. Germline V gene lookup returns CDR1 MNHEY and CDR2 SVGAGI.

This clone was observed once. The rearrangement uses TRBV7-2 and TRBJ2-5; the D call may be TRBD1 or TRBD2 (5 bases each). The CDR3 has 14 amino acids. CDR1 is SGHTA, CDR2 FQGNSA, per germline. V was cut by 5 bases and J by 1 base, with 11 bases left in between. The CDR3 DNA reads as TGTGCCAGCAGCCCCCCGGGGCTCCAAGAGACCCAGTACTTC. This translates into CASSPPGLQETQYF.

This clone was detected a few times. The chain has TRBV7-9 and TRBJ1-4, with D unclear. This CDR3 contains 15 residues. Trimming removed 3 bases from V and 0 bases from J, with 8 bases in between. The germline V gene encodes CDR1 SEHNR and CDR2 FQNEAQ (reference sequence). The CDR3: CASSLATTTNEKLFF. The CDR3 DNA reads TGTGCCAGCAGCTTGGCCACAACAACTAATGAAAAACTGTTTTTT.

This CDR3 is CASSLATGAEAFF. Here the CDR3 DNA reads TGTGCCAGCAGCTTGGCAACAGGGGCTGAAGCTTTCTTT. The rearrangement joins TRBV5-4 to TRBJ1-1, with TRBD1 matching 7 bases. The CDR3 runs 13 residues. Germline CDR1 reads SGHNT; CDR2 reads YYREEE (reference sequence). Trimming at V came to 0 bases and at J to 6 bases, leaving 2 bases not matched to a gene.